A single T cell receptor beta chain is shown here with its context. With a J-beta primer mix and a sample-barcoded 5' primer, a second PCR ran roughly 6 to 11 cycles. Each single sample gave us at least 3 million CDR3-containing paired-end reads. TCRdb itself ran the 5' RACE reads through MiXCR, one entry per CDR3 protein. The data contain roughly 560,000 distinct CDR3 sequences, 20% to 30% of them seen just once; the ten biggest clones take up around 10%. This sample is drawn from a study of blood T cells in healthy people across ages. V lost 1 base and J lost 5; bases outside the gene matches: 12. The CDR3 spans 17 residues. From germline, CDR1 is KGHSH and CDR2 LQKENI. The data were also submitted as part of a second study, on T cells of mothers and their children. That investigation notes: Unrelated mother-child pairs always had slightly, but never significantly, lower normalized overlap than related pairs. The authors detected no persistent microchimeric T cell clones.

The chain has TRBV18 and TRBJ1-2, with TRBD1 matching over 8 bases. Sequenced: blood. The origin of this receptor is a boy younger than 18 in good health. The CDR3 is CASSPLRQAGGTYGYTF. The CDR3 DNA follows: TGTGCCAGCTCACCACTCCGTCAGGCAGGGGGCACTTATGGCTACACCTTC.